A selection of T cell receptor beta chains follows, all from one sample in a study of shared clonotypes between healthy human individuals. Only in-frame clones appear in the TCRdb table, and some are missing; sequencing was by immunoSEQ multiplex PCR. The sample holds about 2.1 million clones, over 85% seen once. Sequencing input: naive CD8+ T cells from PBMCs. These TCRs come from a man between 18 and 35 years old in good health. Some clones in this sample may be carry-over from other donors' samples. CDR3s include the opening cysteine and the closing phenylalanine or tryptophan. D genes are given only for firm matches. Some rows have no size entry. The others give once, few or many, or a class for an expanded clone.

J gene,clone size,V gene,D gene,CDR3 DNA,CDR3 protein
TRBJ2-3,-,TRBV2,-,TGTGCCAGAGCCCTCCGGGACGGGTACACAGATACGCAGTATTTT,CARALRDGYTDTQYF
TRBJ2-7,-,TRBV28,TRBD2,TGTGCCAGCAGTCTCCGGTTGGCTAGCGGTACCTACGAGCAGTACTTC,CASSLRLASGTYEQYF
TRBJ2-2,-,TRBV7-9,-,TGTGCCAGCACCAGACCAGGGGTCACCGGGGAGCTGTTTTTT,CASTRPGVTGELFF
TRBJ2-7,-,TRBV7-9,TRBD1,TGTGCCAGCAGCCCCTCGGCGCGCGCGAGGGACAGGGGTGTTGAGCAGTACTTC,CASSPSARARDRGVEQYF
TRBJ2-5,-,TRBV7-9,TRBD1,TGTGCCAGCAGATCTGGACAGGGGGAAACAGAGACCCAGTACTTC,CASRSGQGETETQYF
TRBJ2-1,-,TRBV7-9,-,TGTGCCAGCAGCTTAGCGGGTGCTGAGCAGTTCTTC,CASSLAGAEQFF
TRBJ2-7,-,TRBV9,-,TGTGCCAGCAGCGCTGGGGGGACTCCATGGGACGAGCAGTACTTC,CASSAGGTPWDEQYF
TRBJ2-1,-,TRBV4-3,-,TGCGCCAGCAGCCAAGAGTACAGCGGTGAGCAGTTCTTC,CASSQEYSGEQFF
TRBJ1-2,-,TRBV4-1,TRBD1,TGCGCCAGCAGGTCCGGGACAGGGGATGGCTACACCTTC,CASRSGTGDGYTF
TRBJ2-1,-,TRBV5-1,TRBD2,TGCGCCAGCAGCCTCACTAGCGGATACTACAATGAGCAGTTCTTC,CASSLTSGYYNEQFF
TRBJ1-2,-,TRBV10-3,-,TGTGCCATCAGTGAGTTAAGGGTCTACACCTTC,CAISELRVYTF
TRBJ2-3,once,TRBV28,-,TGTGCCAGCAGTTTATCCCCGGACACTAGCACAGATACGCAGTATTTT,CASSLSPDTSTDTQYF
TRBJ1-1,-,TRBV7-3,TRBD1,TGTGCCAGCAGTTTGACAGGGGCGAACACTGAAGCTTTCTTT,CASSLTGANTEAFF
TRBJ1-3,-,TRBV2,TRBD1,TGTGCCAGCAGTGAAGAGGTGACAGGGGATTCTGGAAACACCATATATTTT,CASSEEVTGDSGNTIYF
TRBJ2-1,-,TRBV19,TRBD2,TGTGCCAGTAGTTCCCTCCGGGGGGGCTCCTACAATGAGCAGTTCTTC,CASSSLRGGSYNEQFF